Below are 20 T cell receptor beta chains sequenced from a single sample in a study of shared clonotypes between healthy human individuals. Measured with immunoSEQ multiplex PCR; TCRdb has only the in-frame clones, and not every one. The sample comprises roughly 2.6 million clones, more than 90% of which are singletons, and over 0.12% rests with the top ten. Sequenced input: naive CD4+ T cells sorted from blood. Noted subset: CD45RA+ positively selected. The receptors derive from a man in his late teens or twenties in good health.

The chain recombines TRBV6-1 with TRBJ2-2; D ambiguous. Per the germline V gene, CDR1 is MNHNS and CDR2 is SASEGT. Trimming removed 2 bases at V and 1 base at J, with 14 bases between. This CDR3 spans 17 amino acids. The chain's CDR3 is CASSEKRRQKNTGELFF. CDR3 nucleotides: TGTGCCAGCAGTGAAAAGCGTAGGCAGAAGAACACCGGGGAGCTGTTTTTT.

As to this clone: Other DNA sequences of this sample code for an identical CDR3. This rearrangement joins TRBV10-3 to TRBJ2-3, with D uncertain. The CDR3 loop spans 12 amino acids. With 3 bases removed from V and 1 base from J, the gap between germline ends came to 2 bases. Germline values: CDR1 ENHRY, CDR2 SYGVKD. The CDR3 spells CAISDGTDTQYF. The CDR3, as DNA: TGTGCCATCAGTGACGGCACAGATACGCAGTATTTT.

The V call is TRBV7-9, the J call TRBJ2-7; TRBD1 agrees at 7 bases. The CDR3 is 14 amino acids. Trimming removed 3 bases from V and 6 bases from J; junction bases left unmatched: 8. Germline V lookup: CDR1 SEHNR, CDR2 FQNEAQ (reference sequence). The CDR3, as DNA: TGTGCCAGCAGCTTTTCCGGGACAGCTTCCGAGCAGTACTTC. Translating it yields CASSFSGTASEQYF.

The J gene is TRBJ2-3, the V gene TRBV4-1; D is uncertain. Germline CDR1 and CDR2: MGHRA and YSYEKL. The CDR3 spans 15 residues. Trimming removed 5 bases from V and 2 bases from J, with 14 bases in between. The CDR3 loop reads CASSSATPHTDTQYF. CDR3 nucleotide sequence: TGCGCCAGCAGCAGCGCTACACCCCACACAGATACGCAGTATTTT.

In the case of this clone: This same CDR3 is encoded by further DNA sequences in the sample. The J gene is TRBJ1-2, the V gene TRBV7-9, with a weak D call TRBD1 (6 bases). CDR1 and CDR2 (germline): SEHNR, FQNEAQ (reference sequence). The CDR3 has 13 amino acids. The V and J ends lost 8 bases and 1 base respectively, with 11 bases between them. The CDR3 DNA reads TGTGCCAGCTCCTCGGACAGTAACTATGGCTACACCTTC. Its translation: CASSSDSNYGYTF.

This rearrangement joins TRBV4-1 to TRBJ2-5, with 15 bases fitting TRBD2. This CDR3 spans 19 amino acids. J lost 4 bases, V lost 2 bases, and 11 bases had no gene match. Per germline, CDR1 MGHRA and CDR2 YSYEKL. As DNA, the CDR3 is TGCGCCAGCAGCCAACAACCGGGACTAGCGGGGGGCGGAGGAGAGACCCAGTACTTC. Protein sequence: CASSQQPGLAGGGGETQYF.

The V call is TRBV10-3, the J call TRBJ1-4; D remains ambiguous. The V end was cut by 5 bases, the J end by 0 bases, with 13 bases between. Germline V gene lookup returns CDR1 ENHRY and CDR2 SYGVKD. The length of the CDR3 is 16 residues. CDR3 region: CAISTERLATNEKLFF. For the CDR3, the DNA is TGTGCCATCAGTACTGAAAGACTTGCAACTAATGAAAAACTGTTTTTT.

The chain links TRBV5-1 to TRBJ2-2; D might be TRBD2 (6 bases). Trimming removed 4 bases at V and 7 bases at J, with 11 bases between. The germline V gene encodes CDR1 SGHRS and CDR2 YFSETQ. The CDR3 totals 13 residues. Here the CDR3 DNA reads TGCGCCAGCAGCGAACGGGAGAGCGGGGAGCTGTTTTTT. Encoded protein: CASSERESGELFF.

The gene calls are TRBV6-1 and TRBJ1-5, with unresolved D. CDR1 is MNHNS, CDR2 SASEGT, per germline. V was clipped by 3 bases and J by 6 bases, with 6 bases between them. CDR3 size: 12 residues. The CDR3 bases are TGTGCCAGCAGTGATTTTGGTCAGCCCCAGCATTTT. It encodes CASSDFGQPQHF.

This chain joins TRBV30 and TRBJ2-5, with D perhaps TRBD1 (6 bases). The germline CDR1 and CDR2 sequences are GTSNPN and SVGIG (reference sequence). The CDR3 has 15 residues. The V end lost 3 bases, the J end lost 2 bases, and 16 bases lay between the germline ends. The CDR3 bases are TGTGCCTGGAGCCCTGGGGACAAAGGACAAGAGACCCAGTACTTC. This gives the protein CAWSPGDKGQETQYF.

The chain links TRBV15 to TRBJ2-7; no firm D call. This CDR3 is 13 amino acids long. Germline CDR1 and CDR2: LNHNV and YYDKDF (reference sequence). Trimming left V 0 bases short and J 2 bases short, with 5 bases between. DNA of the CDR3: TGTGCCACCAGCAGAGATGGGCCCTACGAGCAGTACTTC. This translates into CATSRDGPYEQYF.

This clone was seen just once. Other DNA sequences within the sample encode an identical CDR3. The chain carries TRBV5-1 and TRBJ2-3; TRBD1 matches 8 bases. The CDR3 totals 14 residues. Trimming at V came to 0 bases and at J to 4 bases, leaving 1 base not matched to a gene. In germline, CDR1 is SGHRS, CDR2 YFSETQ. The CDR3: CASSLGGQADTQYF. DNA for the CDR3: TGCGCCAGCAGCTTGGGGGGACAGGCAGATACGCAGTATTTT.

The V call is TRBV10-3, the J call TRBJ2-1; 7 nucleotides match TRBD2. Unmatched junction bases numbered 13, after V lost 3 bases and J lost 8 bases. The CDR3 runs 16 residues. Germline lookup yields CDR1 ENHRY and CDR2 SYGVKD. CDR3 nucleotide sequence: TGTGCCATCAGTGATTTTGAGGGAGGGTTTACGCATGAGCAGTTCTTC. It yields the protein CAISDFEGGFTHEQFF.

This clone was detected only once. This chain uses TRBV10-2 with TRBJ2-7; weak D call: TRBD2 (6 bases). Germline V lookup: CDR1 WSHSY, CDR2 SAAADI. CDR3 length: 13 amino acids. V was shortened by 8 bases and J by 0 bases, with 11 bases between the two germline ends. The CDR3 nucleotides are TGCGCCAGCTGTCGGGGGTTCTCCTACGAGCAGTACTTC. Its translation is CASCRGFSYEQYF.

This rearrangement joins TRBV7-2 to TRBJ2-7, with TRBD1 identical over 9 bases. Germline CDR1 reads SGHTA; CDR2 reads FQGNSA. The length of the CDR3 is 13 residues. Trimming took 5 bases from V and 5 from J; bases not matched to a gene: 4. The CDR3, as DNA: TGTGCCAGCAGCCGCCGGACAGGGGACGAGCAGTACTTC. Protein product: CASSRRTGDEQYF.

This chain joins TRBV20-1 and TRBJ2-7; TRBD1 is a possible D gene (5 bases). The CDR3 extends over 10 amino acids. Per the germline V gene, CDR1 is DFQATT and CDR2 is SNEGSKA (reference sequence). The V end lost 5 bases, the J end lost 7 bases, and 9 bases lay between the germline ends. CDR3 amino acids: CSAATEEQYF. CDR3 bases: TGCAGTGCTGCGACAGAAGAGCAGTACTTC.

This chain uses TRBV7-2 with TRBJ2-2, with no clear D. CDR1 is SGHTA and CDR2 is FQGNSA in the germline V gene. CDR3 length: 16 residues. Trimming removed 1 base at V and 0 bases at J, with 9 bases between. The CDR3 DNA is TGTGCCAGCAGCTTAGTGGCAGCCACGAACACCGGGGAGCTGTTTTTT. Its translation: CASSLVAATNTGELFF.

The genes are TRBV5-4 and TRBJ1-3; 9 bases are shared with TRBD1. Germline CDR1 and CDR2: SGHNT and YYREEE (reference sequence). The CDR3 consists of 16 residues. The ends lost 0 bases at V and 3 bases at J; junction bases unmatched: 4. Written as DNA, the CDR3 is TGTGCCAGCAGCTTGGTCGGGACAGGGATTGGAAACACCATATATTTT. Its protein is CASSLVGTGIGNTIYF.

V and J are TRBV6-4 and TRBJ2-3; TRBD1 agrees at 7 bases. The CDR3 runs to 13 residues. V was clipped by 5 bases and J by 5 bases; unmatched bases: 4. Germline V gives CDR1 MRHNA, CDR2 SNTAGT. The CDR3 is CASSTGAEDTQYF. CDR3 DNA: TGTGCCAGCAGTACAGGGGCCGAAGATACGCAGTATTTT.

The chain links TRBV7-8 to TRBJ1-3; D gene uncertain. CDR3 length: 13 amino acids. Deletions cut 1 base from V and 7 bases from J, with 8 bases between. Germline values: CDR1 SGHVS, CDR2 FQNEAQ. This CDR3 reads CASSLGYSNTIYF. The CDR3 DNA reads TGTGCCAGCAGCTTAGGTTATTCCAACACCATATATTTT.